The 21 T cell receptor beta chains given below trace back to one sample, sequenced in a study of shared clonotypes between healthy human individuals. Profiling relied on immunoSEQ multiplex PCR, and the TCRdb table lists in-frame clones only, not all of them. Seen here are roughly 2.2 million clones, just under 95% observed once, and the top ten hold 0.3% to 0.45%. The sample consisted of naive CD4+ T cells from PBMCs. Stated subset: CD45RA+ positively selected. All receptors derive from a young man in good health. Some clones in this sample may be carry-over from other donors' samples.

The V call is TRBV4-1, the J call TRBJ2-3, with a possible D match to TRBD1 (6 bases). This CDR3 is built from 15 residues. Germline CDR1 MGHRA, CDR2 YSYEKL. The V and J ends lost 0 bases and 5 bases respectively, with 12 bases between them. CDR3 bases: TGCGCCAGCAGCCAAGACACTCAGGGGTTAGATACGCAGTATTTT. This sequence encodes CASSQDTQGLDTQYF.

The chain employs TRBV11-2 and TRBJ2-5; weak D call: TRBD2 (6 bases). Trimming stripped 0 bases from V and 9 bases from J, with 14 bases between. Germline V lookup: CDR1 SGHAT, CDR2 FQNNGV. There are 14 residues in the CDR3. In nucleotides, the CDR3 is TGTGCCAGCAGCTTAGATTTTGGTGGGGGGTCCCAGTACTTC. Protein product: CASSLDFGGGSQYF.

The V call is TRBV27, the J call TRBJ1-5; D ambiguous. Germline CDR1 MNHEY, CDR2 SMNVEV (reference sequence). Trimming shortened V by 4 bases and J by 9 bases, and 16 bases separated the two germline ends. This CDR3 region has 14 residues. The CDR3 loop reads CASSSRPPRGPQHF. The CDR3, as DNA: TGTGCCAGCAGTTCGAGGCCGCCCCGCGGGCCCCAGCATTTT.

The CDR3 DNA sequence: TGTGCCAGCTCAAAGGGGACCGGGGAGCTGTTTTTT. Translating it yields CASSKGTGELFF. This sequence joins TRBV18 and TRBJ2-2; D may be TRBD1 (5 bases). CDR1 is KGHSH and CDR2 is LQKENI in the germline V gene. V gave up 5 bases and J gave up 5 bases, with 6 bases separating them. The CDR3 consists of 12 residues.

The chain is built from TRBV5-1 and TRBJ1-4; the match to TRBD1 covers 8 bases. CDR3 length: 16 amino acids. V dropped 3 bases and J dropped 5; count of bases not matched to a gene: 9. Germline V CDR1 and CDR2: SGHRS, YFSETQ. The DNA of the CDR3 is TGCGCCAGCAGCTGGACAGGGTCGAGAGTAAATGAAAAACTGTTTTTT. Translation: CASSWTGSRVNEKLFF.

The chain carries TRBV4-1 and TRBJ2-2; a weak D match, TRBD1 (6 bases). Germline V lookup: CDR1 MGHRA, CDR2 YSYEKL. The V and J ends lost 10 bases and 0 bases respectively, with 15 bases between them. The CDR3 loop spans 15 amino acids. The DNA for the CDR3 is TGCGCCACAAGTAAAGGGACATCGAACACCGGGGAGCTGTTTTTT. As protein: CATSKGTSNTGELFF.

V usage is TRBV5-1 and J usage is TRBJ2-2, with TRBD1 identical over 12 bases. The germline CDR1 and CDR2 sequences are SGHRS and YFSETQ. V dropped 3 bases and J dropped 7; count of bases not matched to a gene: 4. The CDR3 spans 15 residues. CDR3 region: CASSWDRGRGGELFF. The CDR3 DNA follows: TGCGCCAGCAGCTGGGACAGGGGGCGCGGCGGGGAGCTGTTTTTT.

This clone has only one observation. This sequence joins TRBV5-1 and TRBJ2-2, with D maybe TRBD1 (6 bases). Looked up from germline, CDR1 is SGHRS and CDR2 is YFSETQ. This CDR3 is 15 amino acids long. Deletions cut 3 bases from V and 3 bases from J, with 12 bases between. CDR3 nucleotides: TGCGCCAGCAGCTACAGGGTGGGGGACACCGGGGAGCTGTTTTTT. As protein: CASSYRVGDTGELFF.

This chain links TRBV19 with TRBJ1-2; no firm D call. Germline CDR1 and CDR2: LNHDA and SQIVND (reference sequence). The CDR3 contains 13 residues. Trimming removed 5 bases from V and 0 bases from J, with 7 bases in between. The CDR3 spells CASSATSNYGYTF. In DNA, the CDR3 is TGTGCCAGTAGTGCGACCTCTAACTATGGCTACACCTTC.

The chain uses TRBV28 and TRBJ1-5; 11 positions match TRBD1. The CDR3 spans 20 residues. J was trimmed by 0 bases and V by 2 bases; bases with no gene match: 12. Looked up from germline, CDR1 is MDHEN and CDR2 is SYDVKM. The CDR3 coding sequence is TGTGCCAGCAGTTTACCCGGGGGACAGGGGGGTTTGGGTAGCAATCAGCCCCAGCATTTT. It yields the protein CASSLPGGQGGLGSNQPQHF.

This clone appeared a few times. The chain couples TRBV7-2 to TRBJ1-5, with 9 bases aligning to TRBD1. Per the germline V gene, CDR1 is SGHTA and CDR2 is FQGNSA. This CDR3 region has 17 residues. V trimming: 5 bases; J trimming: 0 bases; junction bases outside the gene matches: 8. The CDR3 reads CASSPLGQGGSNQPQHF. For the CDR3, the DNA is TGTGCCAGCAGCCCTCTGGGACAGGGAGGTAGCAATCAGCCCCAGCATTTT.

Note on this clone: The sample has other DNA sequences that encode this CDR3 too. The chain recombines TRBV7-9 with TRBJ1-4, with 10 bases lining up with TRBD1. Per germline, CDR1 SEHNR and CDR2 FQNEAQ (reference sequence). Trimming took 5 bases from V and 8 from J; bases not matched to a gene: 5. The CDR3 covers 14 residues. This CDR3 reads CASSLGTGEEKLFF. The DNA for the CDR3 is TGTGCCAGCAGCCTCGGGACAGGGGAAGAAAAACTGTTTTTT.

V gene TRBV11-3 combines with J gene TRBJ2-2; D call uncertain. This CDR3 comprises 14 residues. CDR1 is SGHNT and CDR2 is YENEEA in the germline V gene. V was clipped by 1 base and J by 4 bases, with 7 bases between them. CDR3 residues: CASSLGPGTGELFF. Here the CDR3 DNA reads TGTGCCAGCAGCTTAGGGCCAGGCACCGGGGAGCTGTTTTTT.

The chain has TRBV28 and TRBJ1-5; D is perhaps TRBD1 (5 bases). Per germline, CDR1 MDHEN and CDR2 SYDVKM. This CDR3 has 12 residues. Trimming took off 4 bases at V and 16 bases at J, with 17 bases between the two ends. The CDR3 is CASSSPDISGHF. The CDR3 region has the DNA TGTGCCAGCAGTTCACCGGACATATCGGGCCATTTT.

This sequence joins TRBV6-5 and TRBJ1-1, with D unclear. Trimming took 5 bases from V and 5 from J, leaving 15 bases between them. The CDR3 has 14 residues. Germline CDR1 MNHEY, CDR2 SVGAGI. CDR3 protein: CASSQRHPGTEAFF. DNA of the CDR3: TGTGCCAGCAGTCAAAGACACCCGGGGACTGAAGCTTTCTTT.

The V call is TRBV28, the J call TRBJ2-7; D possibly uses TRBD1 or TRBD2 (5 bases each). Germline CDR1 and CDR2: MDHEN and SYDVKM. V was pared by 5 bases and J by 1 base, with 24 bases between. CDR3 length equals 18 residues. CDR3 DNA sequence: TGTGCCAGCAGTCTCGACCGTTGGGGGAAAAAAACATCCTACGAGCAGTACTTC. Amino acid sequence: CASSLDRWGKKTSYEQYF.

This rearrangement joins TRBV7-6 to TRBJ2-5; 10 nucleotides align to TRBD2. V lost 8 bases to trimming and J lost 3 bases; unmatched junction nucleotides: 15. The CDR3 has 17 residues. Germline values: CDR1 SGHVS, CDR2 FNYEAQ. The DNA for the CDR3 is TGTGCCAGCCTGGGGGTGCCGACTGGACTAGCGGAAGAGACCCAGTACTTC. It is translated as CASLGVPTGLAEETQYF.

This clone was counted a few times. The DNA of the CDR3 is TGCAGCGTTGAGAGGGTTCATAACACTGAAGCTTTCTTT. It is translated as CSVERVHNTEAFF. The rearrangement links TRBV29-1 to TRBJ1-1; no reliable D call. Germline assignment: CDR1 SQVTM and CDR2 ANQGSEA. The V and J ends lost 3 bases and 2 bases respectively, with 10 bases between them. The CDR3 is made up of 13 amino acids.

The gene calls are TRBV4-3 and TRBJ2-1; possibly TRBD2 for D (5 bases). The CDR3 runs 15 residues. Between the trimmed V and J ends, which lost 0 bases and 4 bases, there was a span of 10 bases. Per the germline V gene, CDR1 is LGHNA and CDR2 is YSLEER. The CDR3 DNA reads TGCGCCAGCAGCCAAGACGATAAGCGGTACAATGAGCAGTTCTTC. This encodes CASSQDDKRYNEQFF.

The V and J genes are TRBV6-5 and TRBJ1-5; D is unresolved. Germline values: CDR1 MNHEY, CDR2 SVGAGI. The CDR3 is 13 amino acids. The V and J ends lost 0 bases and 5 bases respectively, with 5 bases between them. CDR3 in DNA: TGTGCCAGCAGTTACTCAGGCCATCAGCCCCAGCATTTT. The encoded protein is CASSYSGHQPQHF.

V is TRBV9 and J is TRBJ2-7; TRBD1 matches 8 bases. J lost 6 bases, V lost 0 bases, and 5 bases had no gene match. CDR1 SGDLS and CDR2 YYNGEE come from the germline V gene. The CDR3 contains 14 residues. The CDR3 reads CASSVGQGKREQYF. The CDR3 coding sequence is TGTGCCAGCAGCGTAGGACAGGGGAAGCGCGAGCAGTACTTC. Using reference TRBV9 and TRBJ2-7 for the parts outside the CDR3, the full variable domain is DSGVTQTPKHLITATGQRVTLRCSPRSGDLSVYWYQQSLDQGLQFLIQYYNGEERAKGNILERFSAQQFPDLHSELNLSSLELGDSALYFCASSVGQGKREQYFGPGTRLTVT.